A single sample gave rise to the 9 T cell receptor beta chains below, sequenced in a study of blood T cell repertoires in COVID-19. Produced via immunoSEQ multiplex PCR; TCRdb's table is partial and in-frame only. Among about 62,000 clones listed, 75% to 90% were seen once. The sequenced material came from peripheral blood. The source of these receptors is a woman of 80 years or more with acute or convalescent COVID-19.

The chain links TRBV5-1 to TRBJ1-3; tentative D call: TRBD1 (6 bases). The V gene's germline CDR1 is SGHRS and CDR2 YFSETQ. The germline V and J ends were trimmed by 3 bases and 2 bases, with 15 bases remaining between them. The CDR3 runs 16 residues. The CDR3 spells CASSSGEQGAGNTIYF. CDR3 nucleotide sequence: TGCGCCAGCAGCTCAGGGGAACAGGGCGCTGGAAACACCATATATTTT.

CDR3 protein: CASNRKGAYSNQPQHF. The DNA of the CDR3 is TGTGCCAGCAACCGAAAGGGGGCATATAGCAATCAGCCCCAGCATTTT. The V gene is TRBV5-6, the J gene TRBJ1-5; 7 nucleotides match TRBD1. The CDR3 has 16 amino acids. V was clipped by 6 bases and J by 0 bases; unmatched bases: 9. The V gene's germline CDR1 is SGHDT and CDR2 YYEEEE. Supplemented by reference TRBV5-6 and TRBJ1-5, the full variable domain reads DAGVTQSPTHLIKTRGQQVTLRCSPKSGHDTVSWYQQALGQGPQFIFQYYEEEERQRGNFPDRFSGHQFPNYSSELNVNALLLGDSALYLCASNRKGAYSNQPQHFGDGTRLSIL.

J is TRBJ2-3 and V is TRBV7-3; tentative D call: TRBD2 (6 bases). Per the germline V gene, CDR1 is SGHTA and CDR2 is FQGTGA. V was cut by 5 bases and J by 6 bases, with 15 bases left in between. The CDR3 consists of 14 residues. The CDR3 region is CASSRVGGRDTQYF. The CDR3 nucleotides are TGTGCCAGCAGCCGAGTGGGTGGGAGGGATACGCAGTATTTT.

The rearrangement links TRBV4-1 to TRBJ1-3; D uncertain. The CDR3 sequence is 15 residues long. The V gene's germline CDR1 is MGHRA and CDR2 YSYEKL. The V and J ends lost 3 bases and 2 bases respectively, with 11 bases between them. This chain's CDR3 is CASSQPGNPGNTIYF. CDR3 sequence (DNA): TGCGCCAGCAGCCAGCCGGGGAATCCTGGAAACACCATATATTTT.

The chain recombines TRBV28 with TRBJ2-7; D possibly corresponds to TRBD2 (5 bases). The V and J ends lost 6 bases and 0 bases respectively, with 12 bases between them. Germline values: CDR1 MDHEN, CDR2 SYDVKM. CDR3 size: 14 residues. The CDR3 DNA is TGTGCCAGCAGCTTCAGGACTGCCTCCTACGAGCAGTACTTC. It yields the protein CASSFRTASYEQYF.

The V and J genes are TRBV18 and TRBJ2-1; 8 bases match TRBD2. V dropped 0 bases and J dropped 5; count of bases not matched to a gene: 6. The CDR3 consists of 16 residues. CDR1 and CDR2 from the germline V gene are KGHSH and LQKENI. The CDR3 bases are TGTGCCAGCTCACCACCTATCGGGGGGGCCGACAATGAGCAGTTCTTC. Amino acids: CASSPPIGGADNEQFF.

This chain links TRBV9 with TRBJ2-6; D ambiguous. CDR3 size: 13 residues. Trimming cost V 3 bases and J 4 bases, with 5 bases left between them. The germline gives CDR1 SGDLS, CDR2 YYNGEE. CDR3 coding DNA: TGTGCCAGCAGCGAAGCCGGGGCCAACGTCCTGACTTTC. Translation gives CASSEAGANVLTF.

The chain uses TRBV2 and TRBJ1-1, with D hard to call. CDR3 length: 12 amino acids. Trimming removed 4 bases from V and 4 bases from J, with 7 bases in between. Germline CDR1 reads SNHLY; CDR2 reads FYNNEI. The CDR3 coding sequence is TGTGCCAGCAGTGGGGAGACCACTGAAGCTTTCTTT. Encoded protein: CASSGETTEAFF.

V is TRBV5-5 and J is TRBJ1-1; D unclear. The germline CDR1 and CDR2 sequences are SGHKS and YYEKEE (reference sequence). V was cut by 4 bases and J by 1 base, with 14 bases left in between. The CDR3 is 15 residues long. CDR3 amino acids: CASSRIPDWNTEAFF. The CDR3 DNA reads TGTGCCAGCAGCCGCATTCCCGACTGGAACACTGAAGCTTTCTTT.